The 22 T cell receptor beta chains in this list originate from one sample, sequenced in a study of cytotoxic CD8 clonotypes in ibrutinib-treated CLL. Measured with immunoSEQ multiplex PCR; TCRdb has only the in-frame clones, and not every one. The sample carries 300,000 to 350,000 clones, about 77% recorded once. The input for sequencing was PBMCs, taken before ibrutinib treatment. These receptors were collected from a human donor with chronic lymphocytic leukemia.

The chain uses TRBV28 and TRBJ2-5; no clear D. The CDR3 consists of 13 residues. V dropped 5 bases and J dropped 4 bases, with 11 bases sitting between them. The germline V gene encodes CDR1 MDHEN and CDR2 SYDVKM. The CDR3 protein is CASSPTLRETQYF. The DNA of the CDR3 is TGTGCCAGCAGTCCGACCCTCCGAGAGACCCAGTACTTC.

The chain joins TRBV6-6 to TRBJ1-4; D uncertain. CDR1 is MNHNY and CDR2 is SVGAGI in the germline V gene (reference sequence). The V gene lost 4 bases and the J gene lost 3 bases, with 6 bases spanning the gap. There are 13 residues in the CDR3. Here the CDR3 DNA reads TGTGCCAGCAGTTCGGGCCCTAATGAAAAACTGTTTTTT. It yields the protein CASSSGPNEKLFF.

The rearrangement links TRBV29-1 to TRBJ2-7, with 11 bases lining up with TRBD1. Trimming removed 2 bases from V and 7 bases from J; junction bases left unmatched: 7. Germline CDR1 and CDR2: SQVTM and ANQGSEA. The CDR3 contains 14 residues. CDR3 DNA sequence: TGCAGCGTTGAAAAGGGACAGGGGGTTGGGGAGCAGTACTTC. Encoded protein: CSVEKGQGVGEQYF.

The chain links TRBV5-6 to TRBJ2-7, with TRBD2 matching 10 bases. The CDR3 sequence is 16 residues long. CDR1 is SGHDT, CDR2 YYEEEE, per germline. The J segment lost 1 base and the V segment lost 3 bases, leaving 7 bases of the junction unmatched. Here the CDR3 DNA reads TGTGCCAGCAGCTCATGGACTAGCGGTACATCCTACGAGCAGTACTTC. As protein: CASSSWTSGTSYEQYF.

The rearrangement joins TRBV9 to TRBJ2-1; 8 bases match TRBD2. V dropped 1 base and J dropped 3; count of bases not matched to a gene: 6. The V gene's germline CDR1 is SGDLS and CDR2 YYNGEE. The CDR3 is 16 amino acids. The CDR3 DNA reads as TGTGCCAGCAGCGTACCCAGCGGGAGTATCTACAATGAGCAGTTCTTC. Translated, it gives CASSVPSGSIYNEQFF. The variable domain in full, completed from reference TRBV9 and TRBJ2-1, reads DSGVTQTPKHLITATGQRVTLRCSPRSGDLSVYWYQQSLDQGLQFLIQYYNGEERAKGNILERFSAQQFPDLHSELNLSSLELGDSALYFCASSVPSGSIYNEQFFGPGTRLTVL.

This sequence joins TRBV9 and TRBJ2-1; D perhaps matches TRBD2 (5 bases). Trimming left V 4 bases short and J 10 bases short, with 12 bases between. CDR1 and CDR2 (germline): SGDLS, YYNGEE. The CDR3 has 12 residues. The CDR3 reads CASSLMGAEQFF. CDR3 sequence (DNA): TGTGCCAGCAGCCTTATGGGAGCAGAGCAGTTCTTC.

This clone has more than one count but fewer than ten. The chain is built from TRBV6-6 and TRBJ2-1; D possibly corresponds to TRBD2 (5 bases). CDR1 is MNHNY, CDR2 SVGAGI, per germline (reference sequence). Deletions cut 5 bases from V and 9 bases from J, with 14 bases between. The CDR3 extends over 13 amino acids. The CDR3, as DNA: TGTGCCAGCAGTACCCTTGCGGGTGGTGAGCAGTTCTTC. Its translation is CASSTLAGGEQFF.

The chain couples TRBV11-1 to TRBJ2-1, with 16 bases lining up with TRBD2. The germline V gene encodes CDR1 SGHAT and CDR2 FQDESV (reference sequence). The CDR3 is 18 residues long. V lost 3 bases and J lost 7; bases outside the gene matches: 9. The CDR3 sequence is CASSFSGTSGRAGNEQFF. CDR3 in DNA: TGTGCCAGCAGCTTCTCCGGGACTAGCGGGAGGGCGGGGAATGAGCAGTTCTTC.

The chain combines TRBV5-4 with TRBJ1-1, with D unclear. This CDR3 is 13 amino acids long. V was trimmed by 2 bases and J by 2 bases, leaving 7 bases between them. CDR1 and CDR2 from the germline V gene are SGHNT and YYREEE (reference sequence). CDR3 sequence reads: CASSFSFNTEAFF. The CDR3 coding sequence is TGTGCCAGCAGCTTTTCTTTTAACACTGAAGCTTTCTTT.

V gene TRBV7-9 combines with J gene TRBJ2-2; TRBD2 matches 9 bases. Germline V CDR1 and CDR2: SEHNR, FQNEAQ (reference sequence). This CDR3 is built from 14 residues. With V trimmed by 2 bases and J by 8 bases, 3 bases remained unmatched. Written as DNA, the CDR3 is TGTGCCAGCAGCTTATCTAGCGGGACGGGGGAGCTGTTTTTT. Protein: CASSLSSGTGELFF.

The chain uses TRBV27 and TRBJ2-7; 10 bases are a match to TRBD1. The CDR3 length is 14 residues. The germline V gene encodes CDR1 MNHEY and CDR2 SMNVEV (reference sequence). V was pared by 6 bases and J by 6 bases, with 8 bases of the junction left unmatched. Here the CDR3 DNA reads TGTGCCAGCAGCTTGGGACAGGGGATGACCGAGCAGTACTTC. Protein sequence: CASSLGQGMTEQYF.

This rearrangement joins TRBV19 to TRBJ2-2, with TRBD2 matching 9 bases. V shed 3 bases and J 10 bases; nucleotides not matched to a gene: 12. The CDR3 length is 16 residues. CDR1 and CDR2 from the germline V gene are LNHDA and SQIVND (reference sequence). The CDR3 here is CASSIEGPSGKEELFF. The CDR3 DNA sequence: TGTGCCAGTAGTATCGAGGGGCCTAGCGGGAAAGAGGAGCTGTTTTTT.

The gene calls are TRBV5-6 and TRBJ2-6; D gene uncertain. The V gene lost 0 bases and the J gene lost 0 bases, with 10 bases spanning the gap. Looked up from germline, CDR1 is SGHDT and CDR2 is YYEEEE. This CDR3 spans 17 amino acids. DNA for the CDR3: TGTGCCAGCAGCTTGGCCATACCGAACTCTGGGGCCAACGTCCTGACTTTC. Protein product: CASSLAIPNSGANVLTF.

A few counts support this clone. This chain uses TRBV18 with TRBJ2-3, with unresolved D. Per the germline V gene, CDR1 is KGHSH and CDR2 is LQKENI. The CDR3 has 13 residues. V was cut by 0 bases and J by 6 bases, with 7 bases left in between. CDR3 loop: CASSPPSLDTQYF. DNA of the CDR3: TGTGCCAGCTCACCACCGTCCCTCGATACGCAGTATTTT.

The chain uses TRBV7-9 and TRBJ2-7; TRBD2 is a possible D gene (6 bases). With 5 bases removed from V and 7 bases from J, the gap between germline ends came to 21 bases. The CDR3 runs 15 residues. Germline values: CDR1 SEHNR, CDR2 FQNEAQ (reference sequence). CDR3 protein: CASSRPLAPHREQYF. DNA of the CDR3: TGTGCCAGCAGCCGGCCCCTAGCGCCCCACAGGGAGCAGTACTTC.

The V call is TRBV5-4, the J call TRBJ1-2; 8 bases are a match to TRBD1. CDR1 is SGHNT and CDR2 is YYREEE in the germline V gene (reference sequence). The CDR3 loop spans 14 amino acids. The junction had 10 bases not matched to a gene; V was cut back by 4 bases and J by 8 bases. The CDR3 spells CASSLLGTGWGYTF. CDR3 in DNA: TGTGCCAGCAGCCTACTAGGGACAGGCTGGGGCTACACCTTC.

The chain joins TRBV7-9 to TRBJ2-1; 12 nucleotides line up with TRBD1. V was clipped by 5 bases and J by 8 bases; unmatched bases: 7. This CDR3 comprises 15 residues. Germline V gene lookup returns CDR1 SEHNR and CDR2 FQNEAQ (reference sequence). The CDR3 DNA follows: TGTGCCAGCAGCCGACCGGGACAGGGGGCATATGAGCAGTTCTTC. Translating gives CASSRPGQGAYEQFF.

The V and J genes are TRBV5-5 and TRBJ1-4; TRBD1 matches at 7 bases. J was trimmed by 5 bases and V by 4 bases; bases with no gene match: 5. Germline V gene data show CDR1 as SGHKS and CDR2 as YYEKEE (reference sequence). This CDR3 is 14 amino acids long. CDR3 residues: CASSGTALNEKLFF. The CDR3 DNA is TGTGCCAGCAGCGGGACAGCCTTGAATGAAAAACTGTTTTTT.

J is TRBJ2-2 and V is TRBV7-8; 9 bases are shared with TRBD2. V gave up 2 bases and J gave up 3 bases; unmatched junction bases: 7. In germline, CDR1 is SGHVS, CDR2 FQNEAQ. The CDR3 spans 17 residues. The CDR3 DNA reads TGTGCCAGCAGCTTAATGCGGGAGGGCCTCTACACCGGGGAGCTGTTTTTT. It is translated as CASSLMREGLYTGELFF.

The chain links TRBV27 to TRBJ1-2, with 7 nucleotides matching TRBD1. Trimming cost V 6 bases and J 0 bases; bases outside gene matches: 4. The CDR3 length is 14 residues. In germline, CDR1 is MNHEY, CDR2 SMNVEV (reference sequence). In DNA form, the CDR3 reads TGTGCCAGCAGATGGACAGGCACTAACTATGGCTACACCTTC. This encodes CASRWTGTNYGYTF.

V is TRBV7-2 and J is TRBJ2-2, with TRBD2 identical over 13 bases. The junction had 11 bases not matched to a gene; V was cut back by 3 bases and J by 7 bases. This CDR3 comprises 18 residues. CDR1 is SGHTA, CDR2 FQGNSA, per germline. The CDR3 DNA follows: TGTGCCAGCAGCTTCCCGACTAGCGGGAGGTGGGTTGACGGGGAGCTGTTTTTT. Its protein product is CASSFPTSGRWVDGELFF.

The chain carries TRBV15 and TRBJ2-7, with TRBD2 identical over 7 bases. The germline CDR1 and CDR2 sequences are LNHNV and YYDKDF (reference sequence). The CDR3 covers 15 residues. Trimming at V came to 0 bases and at J to 6 bases, leaving 8 bases not matched to a gene. Here the CDR3 reads CATSRDGGGPGEQYF. DNA for the CDR3: TGTGCCACCAGCAGAGATGGGGGAGGGCCGGGCGAGCAGTACTTC.